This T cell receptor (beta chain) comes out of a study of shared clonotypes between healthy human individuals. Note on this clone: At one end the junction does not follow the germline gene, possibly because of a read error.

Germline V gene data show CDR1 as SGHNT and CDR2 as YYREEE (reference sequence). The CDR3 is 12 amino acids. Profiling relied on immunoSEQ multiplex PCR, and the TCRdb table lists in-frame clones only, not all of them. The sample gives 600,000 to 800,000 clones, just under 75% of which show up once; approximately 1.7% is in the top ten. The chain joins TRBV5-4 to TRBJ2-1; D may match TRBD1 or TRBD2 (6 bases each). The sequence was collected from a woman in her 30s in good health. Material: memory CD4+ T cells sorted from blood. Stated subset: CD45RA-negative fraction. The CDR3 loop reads CASSLKGGQQVF. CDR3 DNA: TGTGCCAGCAGCTTAAAGGGGGGCCAACAGGTCTTC.